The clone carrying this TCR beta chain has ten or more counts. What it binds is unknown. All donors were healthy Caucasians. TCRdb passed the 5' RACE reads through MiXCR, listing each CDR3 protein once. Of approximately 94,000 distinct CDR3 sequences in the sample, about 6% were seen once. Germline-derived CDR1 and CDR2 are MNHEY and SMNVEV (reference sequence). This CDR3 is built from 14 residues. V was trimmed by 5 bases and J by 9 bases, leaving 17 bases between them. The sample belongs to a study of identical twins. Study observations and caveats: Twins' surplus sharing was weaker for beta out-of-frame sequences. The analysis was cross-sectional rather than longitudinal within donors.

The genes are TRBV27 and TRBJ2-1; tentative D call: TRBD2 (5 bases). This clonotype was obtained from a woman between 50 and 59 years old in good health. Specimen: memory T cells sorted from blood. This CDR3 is CASSLSRTLFEQFF. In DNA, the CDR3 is TGTGCCAGCAGTCTTTCTCGGACTCTCTTTGAGCAGTTCTTC.